The rows below give T cell receptor beta chains drawn from one sample of a study of T cells in Graves' hyperthyroidism and ophthalmopathy. In TCRdb, the multiplex PCR reads were re-called with MiXCR into one record per CDR3 protein. Of approximately 400,000 distinct CDR3 sequences listed, 20% to 25% are singletons. Material: blood. The receptors stem from a man aged 50 to 59 with Graves' hyperthyroidism. The CDR3 runs from the conserved cysteine through the conserved F or W. Fields, in order: V gene, clone size, D gene, J gene, CDR3 protein, CDR3 DNA. A D gene is named only where the DNA matches it firmly. Clone size is stated in some rows and not others, as once, few, many or a class when expanded.

TRBV28	few	TRBD1	TRBJ2-5	CASRPTGDFQETQYF	TGTGCCAGCAGACCGACAGGGGACTTCCAAGAGACCCAGTACTTC
TRBV7-2	.	.	TRBJ2-1	CASSSPIDKGSYNEQFF	TGTGCCAGCAGCTCTCCTATTGACAAGGGGTCCTACAATGAGCAGTTCTTC
TRBV10-3	few	.	TRBJ1-1	CAISVVAGEDEAFF	TGTGCCATCAGTGTCGTGGCGGGTGAGGATGAAGCTTTCTTT
TRBV14	.	.	TRBJ2-5	CASSQEVEGRRFETQYF	TGTGCCAGCAGCCAAGAAGTTGAGGGACGGCGGTTTGAGACCCAGTACTTC
TRBV20-1	many	TRBD2	TRBJ2-1	CSARKLAGGMNEQFF	TGCAGTGCTAGAAAACTAGCGGGAGGGATGAATGAGCAGTTCTTC
TRBV6-1	many	.	TRBJ2-2	CASSPQGTGELFF	TGTGCCAGCAGCCCACAGGGAACCGGGGAGCTGTTTTTT
TRBV5-1	.	.	TRBJ2-7	CASSSGILSSYEQYF	TGCGCCAGCAGCTCCGGGATTTTAAGCTCCTACGAGCAGTACTTC
TRBV6-1	many	TRBD1	TRBJ2-1	CASSEAPGGQASYNEQFF	TGTGCCAGCAGTGAAGCGCCTGGGGGACAGGCCTCCTACAATGAGCAGTTCTTC
TRBV12-3/TRBV12-4	many	.	TRBJ1-1	CASSRQALNTEAFF	TGTGCCAGCAGCCGACAGGCCTTGAACACTGAAGCTTTCTTT
TRBV7-8	many	.	TRBJ2-7	CASSISHEQYF	TGTGCCAGCAGCATAAGTCACGAGCAGTACTTC
TRBV19	.	TRBD1	TRBJ2-1	CASSFYSGTAYNEQFF	TGTGCCAGTAGTTTCTATTCCGGGACAGCCTACAATGAGCAGTTCTTC
TRBV14	.	.	TRBJ1-1	CASSPWIQETEAFF	TGTGCCAGCAGCCCATGGATCCAGGAGACTGAAGCTTTCTTT
TRBV27	.	TRBD1	TRBJ1-1	CASSLDRDNTEAFF	TGTGCCAGCAGTTTAGACAGGGATAACACTGAAGCTTTCTTT
TRBV18	.	TRBD1	TRBJ2-5	CANSPQQGAQETQYF	TGTGCCAACTCACCGCAACAGGGGGCCCAAGAGACCCAGTACTTC
TRBV5-4	few	TRBD1	TRBJ2-1	CASSRQGNEQFF	TGTGCCAGCAGCAGACAGGGTAATGAGCAGTTCTTC
TRBV29-1	few	.	TRBJ2-5	CSVEADAAVETQYF	TGCAGCGTTGAAGCGGACGCCGCTGTAGAGACCCAGTACTTC
TRBV6-1	many	.	TRBJ1-1	CASSEEVRASTEAFF	TGTGCCAGCAGTGAAGAGGTTCGCGCAAGCACTGAAGCTTTCTTT
TRBV20-1	few	TRBD1	TRBJ1-1	CSASDRVAGLDTEAFF	TGCAGTGCTAGCGACAGGGTGGCGGGGTTGGACACTGAAGCTTTCTTT
TRBV2	many	.	TRBJ2-1	CAITPRLEQFF	TGTGCCATCACCCCAAGACTAGAGCAGTTCTTC
TRBV9	.	.	TRBJ1-2	CASSVGDGVYGYTF	TGTGCCAGCAGCGTAGGTGACGGAGTCTATGGCTACACCTTC
TRBV6-1	few	TRBD2	TRBJ2-3	CASRRVAGPRTDTQYF	TGTGCCAGCCGGCGTGTAGCGGGGCCTCGCACAGATACGCAGTATTTT
TRBV7-2	few	TRBD2	TRBJ2-7	CASSTKGTSEAYEQYF	TGTGCCAGCAGCACCAAAGGGACTAGCGAAGCCTACGAGCAGTACTTC
TRBV20-1	many	.	TRBJ2-7	CSARDPVILVEQYF	TGCAGTGCTAGAGATCCAGTGATTCTGGTTGAGCAGTACTTC
TRBV6-2/TRBV6-3	few	TRBD2	TRBJ2-2	CASSTRLAGIGELFF	TGTGCCAGCAGTACCAGACTAGCGGGAATCGGGGAGCTGTTTTTT
TRBV27	many	.	TRBJ2-5	CASSKVGGGETQYF	TGTGCCAGCAGCAAGGTCGGAGGGGGAGAGACCCAGTACTTC
TRBV11-3	.	.	TRBJ2-7	CASSLVADYEQYF	TGTGCCAGCAGCTTAGTCGCGGACTACGAGCAGTACTTC
TRBV6-6	.	.	TRBJ1-2	CASSYGAQRGYGYTF	TGTGCCAGCAGTTACGGAGCACAGCGTGGCTATGGCTACACCTTC
TRBV5-5	.	.	TRBJ1-5	CASSRGTPNSNQPQHF	TGTGCCAGCAGCAGAGGGACGCCTAATAGCAATCAGCCCCAGCATTTT
TRBV2	few	.	TRBJ2-1	CASSDRGGSYNEQFF	TGTGCCAGCAGTGACAGGGGAGGGTCCTACAATGAGCAGTTCTTC
TRBV25-1	.	TRBD2	TRBJ2-1	CASSEFGLAGGEQFF	TGTGCCAGCAGTGAATTTGGACTAGCGGGAGGTGAGCAGTTCTTC
TRBV20-1	many	TRBD2	TRBJ2-1	CSASNSGRANNEQFF	TGCAGTGCTAGTAATAGCGGGAGGGCCAACAATGAGCAGTTCTTC
TRBV19	.	.	TRBJ1-1	CASSMEGRGTEAFF	TGTGCCAGTAGTATGGAGGGTCGAGGAACTGAAGCTTTCTTT
TRBV6-4	.	TRBD2	TRBJ2-2	CASSPSPGRALKTGELFF	TGTGCCAGCAGCCCAAGTCCCGGGAGGGCCCTCAAGACCGGGGAGCTGTTTTTT
TRBV6-5	.	TRBD1	TRBJ2-7	CASSYLGQGAGEQYF	TGTGCCAGCAGTTACTTGGGGCAGGGGGCCGGGGAGCAGTACTTC
TRBV6-2/TRBV6-3	few	.	TRBJ2-6	CASSGYSGANVLTF	TGTGCCAGCAGTGGATACTCTGGGGCCAACGTCCTGACTTTC
TRBV12-5	few	.	TRBJ2-3	CASGLGTTSTDTQYF	TGTGCTAGTGGTTTGGGGACAACTAGCACAGATACGCAGTATTTT
TRBV7-8	.	TRBD2	TRBJ2-1	CASSLLLAGAHNEQFF	TGTGCCAGCAGCTTACTACTAGCGGGAGCGCACAATGAGCAGTTCTTC
TRBV10-1	many	.	TRBJ2-7	CASSAGESYEQYF	TGCGCCAGCAGTGCGGGGGAAAGCTACGAGCAGTACTTC
TRBV18	.	.	TRBJ1-5	CASSDSDSQNQPQHF	TGTGCCAGCTCAGATTCTGACAGCCAGAATCAGCCCCAGCATTTT
TRBV11-2	.	.	TRBJ2-1	CASSLEGGWGVEQFF	TGTGCCAGCAGCTTAGAAGGGGGGTGGGGAGTTGAGCAGTTCTTC
TRBV7-9	.	.	TRBJ2-1	CASSLDAGTYNEQSF	TGTGCCAGCAGCTTAGACGCGGGAACATACAATGAGCAGTCCTTC
TRBV28	many	.	TRBJ2-7	CASSPRGYEQYF	TGTGCCAGCAGTCCCAGAGGCTACGAGCAGTACTTC
TRBV27	.	TRBD2	TRBJ2-7	CASSSTGTKNYEQYF	TGTGCCAGCAGTTCGACCGGGACTAAGAACTACGAGCAGTACTTC
TRBV7-3	.	.	TRBJ1-1	CASSLMPRTGEAFF	TGTGCCAGCAGCTTAATGCCTCGGACGGGGGAAGCTTTCTTT
TRBV11-2	.	.	TRBJ1-1	CASSMIGGPGAFF	TGTGCCAGCAGCATGATTGGGGGGCCAGGAGCTTTCTTT
TRBV7-3	few	TRBD2	TRBJ2-1	CASSPSGSNEQFF	TGTGCCAGCAGCCCGAGCGGGAGCAATGAGCAGTTCTTC
TRBV10-1	many	.	TRBJ2-7	CASSELQGQQYF	TGCGCCAGCAGTGAGCTACAGGGACAGCAGTACTTC
TRBV7-9	.	TRBD2	TRBJ2-1	CASSFRVAGGNEQFF	TGTGCCAGCAGCTTTCGGGTAGCGGGAGGAAATGAGCAGTTCTTC
TRBV9	.	.	TRBJ1-2	CASSVGSGGPYGYTF	TGTGCCAGCAGCGTAGGGAGCGGGGGGCCCTACGGCTACACCTTC
TRBV5-8	.	TRBD1	TRBJ2-7	CASSSTGGYYEQYF	TGTGCCAGCAGCTCTACAGGGGGCTATTACGAGCAGTACTTC